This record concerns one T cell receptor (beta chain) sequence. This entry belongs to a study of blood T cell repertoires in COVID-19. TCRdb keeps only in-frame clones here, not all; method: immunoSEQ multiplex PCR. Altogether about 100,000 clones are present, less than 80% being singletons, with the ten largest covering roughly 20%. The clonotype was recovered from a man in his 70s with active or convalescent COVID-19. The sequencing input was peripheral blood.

CDR3 DNA: TGTGCCTGGAGTGTACTCGGCGGGACTAGCACAGATACGCAGTATTTT. It yields the protein CAWSVLGGTSTDTQYF. The V gene is TRBV30, the J gene TRBJ2-3; tentative D call: TRBD2 (6 bases). The CDR3 length is 16 residues. V lost 0 bases and J lost 0, with 13 bases in between. In germline, CDR1 is GTSNPN, CDR2 SVGIG (reference sequence).